What follows describes a single T cell receptor (beta chain). Its antigen target is currently unknown. No base qualities exist here, and no much larger clone lies one base off it. The data stem from a study of blood T cells in healthy people across ages (dated by TCRdb to between 2014 and 2017). In terms of the full investigation: In model experiments, template switching captured roughly one uniquely barcoded TCR beta cDNA molecule for every two T cells. Using deep sequencing normalized with unique cDNA molecular identifiers, the study measured how TCR beta repertoire diversity changes with age. The donors were divided into four age groups: young (average about 15 years), middle-aged (approximately 41), aged (about 56) and long-lived (roughly 86). Donors of different ages were randomly distributed across sequencing lanes to avoid experimental bias. Two additional independent replicas of 1 million unique cDNA reads from the same blood draw were analyzed for two donors (one aged 18 to 30 and one aged 80 or older).

Libraries were prepared through 5' RACE. Reads for this sample came from an Illumina HiSeq 2500. A second PCR of about 6 to 11 cycles was run with a J-beta primer mix and a sample-barcoded 5' primer. A unique molecular identifier was introduced onto each TCR beta cDNA molecule by a template-switch 5' adaptor carrying 12 random nucleotides. At least 3 million CDR3-containing paired-end reads were obtained from each sample. First-strand cDNA was synthesized from all RNA with the Mint cDNA synthesis kit, primed by a TRBC-specific oligonucleotide. After uracil-DNA glycosylase treatment, a first 18-cycle PCR used universal primers M1SS and BC2_uni_R on all cDNA. In the original analysis: For normalization, 1 million high-quality reads were randomly selected from each sample, with every read carrying a distinct molecular identifier. Instead of being binned into consensus sequences, reads with shared molecular identifiers were discarded. MiTCR, with a Q25 quality threshold and the strictest error-elimination algorithm, was used for CDR3 identification, clonotype clustering and error correction. A nonparametric unseen species model with Euler transformation was used to estimate a lower bound on total TCR beta diversity. The public reads were run again by TCRdb, first through fastp at Q25 and then through MiXCR, and only productive beta chains were kept. Duplicate CDR3 protein sequences are folded into a single record with the most common DNA and genes. Clone size and V and J calls follow TCRdb, not the original study. Across this sample there are 1.5 million to 2 million distinct CDR3 sequences, with 40% to 55% seen only once. The ten largest clones take up about 2.1% of the sample.

What the study reported, not specific to this receptor: Observed TCR beta diversity correlated strongly with the percentage of naive T cells measured by flow cytometry. Because the CMV infection status of the donors was unknown, age-related changes in expanded clonotypes may potentially have been confounded. Observed TCR beta diversity per million T cells fell roughly linearly with age, and a significant reduction was already apparent by age roughly 40. Bulk unsorted PBMC profiling prevented conclusive comparison of naive and antigen-experienced compartments. Estimates of total diversity based on one million sequenced T cells were considered lower bounds and underestimates. Compared with the aged group, the long-lived group had more naive CD4+ T cells, fewer expanded clones and increased TCR diversity, a pattern suggesting age selection.

Per the germline V gene (reference sequence), MNHNY is the CDR1 and SVGAGI is the CDR2. V has 4 bases trimmed and J has 1 base trimmed; junction bases matching no gene number 8. Spanning cysteine to phenylalanine, the CDR3 consists of 17 amino acids. Just the 51-base CDR3 DNA is kept, in frame starting at base 1. The roughly 38 donors, aged about 6 to 95 years, were systemically healthy Caucasian individuals from Russia. Approximately 10 milliliters of peripheral blood were collected from each donor into EDTA-treated Vacutainer tubes. Ficoll-Paque density-gradient centrifugation was used to isolate PBMCs, with at least 7 million per sample. Total RNA was extracted from PBMCs with Trizol reagent, with at least 5.5 micrograms obtained per sample. For every donor, an aliquot of PBMCs went through flow cytometry to measure the percentages of naive CD45RAhigh/CD27high T cells.

The chain is assembled from TRBV6-6 and TRBJ2-2, with 8 bases matching TRBD1. The clonotype comes from a woman aged 40 to 50 in good health. What was sequenced was blood. The CDR3 reads CASSSRTGQVNTGELFF. DNA sequence: TGTGCCAGCAGTTCCAGGACGGGACAGGTGAACACCGGGGAGCTGTTTTTT.